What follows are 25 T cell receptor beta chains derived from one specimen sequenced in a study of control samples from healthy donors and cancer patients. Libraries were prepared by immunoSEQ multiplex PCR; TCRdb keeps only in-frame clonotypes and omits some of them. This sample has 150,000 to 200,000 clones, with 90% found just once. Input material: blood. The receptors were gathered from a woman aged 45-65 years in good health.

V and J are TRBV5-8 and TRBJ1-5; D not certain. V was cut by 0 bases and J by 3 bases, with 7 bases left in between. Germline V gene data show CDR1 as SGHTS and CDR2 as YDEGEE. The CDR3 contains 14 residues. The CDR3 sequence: CASSLGHNNQPQHF. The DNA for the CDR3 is TGTGCCAGCAGCTTGGGACACAACAATCAGCCCCAGCATTTT.

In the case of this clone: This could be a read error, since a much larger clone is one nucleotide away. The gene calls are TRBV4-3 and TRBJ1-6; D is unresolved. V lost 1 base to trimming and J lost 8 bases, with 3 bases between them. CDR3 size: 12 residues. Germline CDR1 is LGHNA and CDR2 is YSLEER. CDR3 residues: CASSQADSPLHF. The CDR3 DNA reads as TGCGCCAGCAGCCAAGCCGATTCACCCCTCCACTTT.

DNA of the CDR3: TGTGCCAGCAGTGAAGTTATTCGGGCGCAGCCCCAGCATTTT. As protein: CASSEVIRAQPQHF. The chain combines TRBV2 with TRBJ1-5; D gene unclear. Germline lookup yields CDR1 SNHLY and CDR2 FYNNEI. Trimming cost V 1 base and J 7 bases, with 11 bases left between them. The CDR3 is made up of 14 amino acids.

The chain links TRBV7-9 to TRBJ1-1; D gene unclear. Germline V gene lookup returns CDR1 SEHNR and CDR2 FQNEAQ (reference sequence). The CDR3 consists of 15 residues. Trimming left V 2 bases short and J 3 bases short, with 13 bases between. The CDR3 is CASSLYFRLDTEAFF. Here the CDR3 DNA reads TGTGCCAGCAGCTTATATTTCCGGTTGGACACTGAAGCTTTCTTT.

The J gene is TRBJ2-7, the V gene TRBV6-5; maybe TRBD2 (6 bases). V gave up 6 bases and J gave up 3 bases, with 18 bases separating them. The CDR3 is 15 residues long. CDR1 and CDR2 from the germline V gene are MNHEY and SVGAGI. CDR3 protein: CASSSHRGTNYEQYF. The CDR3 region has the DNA TGTGCCAGCAGCTCCCATCGGGGGACGAACTACGAGCAGTACTTC.

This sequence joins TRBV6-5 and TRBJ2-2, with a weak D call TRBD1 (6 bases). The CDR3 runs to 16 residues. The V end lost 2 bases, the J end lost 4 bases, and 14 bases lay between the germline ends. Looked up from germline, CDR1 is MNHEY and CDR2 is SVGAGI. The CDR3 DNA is TGTGCCAGCAGTTACGATGGGGCAGGGGCCACCGGGGAGCTGTTTTTT. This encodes CASSYDGAGATGELFF.

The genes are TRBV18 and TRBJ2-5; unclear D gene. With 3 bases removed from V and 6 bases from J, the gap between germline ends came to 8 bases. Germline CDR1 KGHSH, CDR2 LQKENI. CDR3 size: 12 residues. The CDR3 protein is CASSPNAQTQYF. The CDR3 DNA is TGTGCCAGCTCACCGAACGCTCAGACCCAGTACTTC.

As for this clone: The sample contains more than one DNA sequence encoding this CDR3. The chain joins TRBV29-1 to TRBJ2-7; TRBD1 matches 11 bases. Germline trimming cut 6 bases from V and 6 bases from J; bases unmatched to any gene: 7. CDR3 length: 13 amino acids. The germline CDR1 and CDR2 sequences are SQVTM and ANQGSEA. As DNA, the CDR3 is TGCAGCGTGGGGGGACAGGGGGGGGGCGAGCAGTACTTC. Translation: CSVGGQGGGEQYF.

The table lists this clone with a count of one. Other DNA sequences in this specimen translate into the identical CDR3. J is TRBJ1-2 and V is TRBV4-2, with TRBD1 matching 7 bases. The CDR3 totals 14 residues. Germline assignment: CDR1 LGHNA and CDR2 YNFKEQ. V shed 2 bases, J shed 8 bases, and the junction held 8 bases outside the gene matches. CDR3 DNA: TGTGCCAGCAGCCAATACGACAGGGATGGCGGCTACACCTTC. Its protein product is CASSQYDRDGGYTF.

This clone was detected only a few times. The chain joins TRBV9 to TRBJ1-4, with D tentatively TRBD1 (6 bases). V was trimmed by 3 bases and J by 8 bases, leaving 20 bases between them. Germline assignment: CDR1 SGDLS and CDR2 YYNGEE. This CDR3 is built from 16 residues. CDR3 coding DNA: TGTGCCAGCAGCGGAGGGACCGGGGGGGCCGGGGAAAAACTGTTTTTT. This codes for CASSGGTGGAGEKLFF. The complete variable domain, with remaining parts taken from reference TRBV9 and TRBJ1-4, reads DSGVTQTPKHLITATGQRVTLRCSPRSGDLSVYWYQQSLDQGLQFLIQYYNGEERAKGNILERFSAQQFPDLHSELNLSSLELGDSALYFCASSGGTGGAGEKLFFGSGTQLSVL.

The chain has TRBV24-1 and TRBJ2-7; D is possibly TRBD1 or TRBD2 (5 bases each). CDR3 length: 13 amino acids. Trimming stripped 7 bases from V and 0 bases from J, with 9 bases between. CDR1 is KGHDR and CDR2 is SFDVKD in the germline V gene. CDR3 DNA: TGTGCCACCAGCGGGACGAGCTCCTACGAGCAGTACTTC. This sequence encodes CATSGTSSYEQYF.

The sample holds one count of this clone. CDR3 sequence reads: CASSYMIGQGQNEQYF. In nucleotides, the CDR3 is TGTGCCAGCAGCTACATGATTGGACAGGGTCAAAACGAGCAGTACTTC. The chain uses TRBV5-4 and TRBJ2-7; 8 bases match TRBD1. The CDR3 spans 16 residues. Germline V gives CDR1 SGHNT, CDR2 YYREEE (reference sequence). V shed 3 bases and J 5 bases; nucleotides not matched to a gene: 13.

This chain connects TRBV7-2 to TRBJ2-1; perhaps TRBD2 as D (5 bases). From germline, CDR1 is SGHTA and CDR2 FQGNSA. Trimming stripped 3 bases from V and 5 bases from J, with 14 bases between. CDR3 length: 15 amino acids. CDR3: CASSLGRIVDNEQFF. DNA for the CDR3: TGTGCCAGCAGCTTGGGGAGAATTGTGGACAATGAGCAGTTCTTC.

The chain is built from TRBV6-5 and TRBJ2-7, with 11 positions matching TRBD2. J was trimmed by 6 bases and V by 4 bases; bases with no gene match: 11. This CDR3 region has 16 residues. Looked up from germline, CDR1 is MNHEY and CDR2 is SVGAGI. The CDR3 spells CASSSGTSGAPLEQYF. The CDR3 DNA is TGTGCCAGCAGTTCTGGGACTAGCGGAGCTCCTCTCGAGCAGTACTTC.

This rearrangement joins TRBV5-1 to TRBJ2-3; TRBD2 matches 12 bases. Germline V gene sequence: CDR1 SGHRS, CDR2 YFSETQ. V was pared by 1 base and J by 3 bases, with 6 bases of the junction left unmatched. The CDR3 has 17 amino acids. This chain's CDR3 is CASSLRPSGGATDTQYF. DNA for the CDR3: TGCGCCAGCAGCTTGCGCCCTAGCGGGGGGGCGACAGATACGCAGTATTTT.

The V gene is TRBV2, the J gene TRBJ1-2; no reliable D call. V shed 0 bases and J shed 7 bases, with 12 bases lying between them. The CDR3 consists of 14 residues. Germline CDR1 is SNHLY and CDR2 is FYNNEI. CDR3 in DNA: TGTGCCAGCAGTGAAGCTGCCCGGTTCGGTGGCTACACCTTC. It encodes CASSEAARFGGYTF.

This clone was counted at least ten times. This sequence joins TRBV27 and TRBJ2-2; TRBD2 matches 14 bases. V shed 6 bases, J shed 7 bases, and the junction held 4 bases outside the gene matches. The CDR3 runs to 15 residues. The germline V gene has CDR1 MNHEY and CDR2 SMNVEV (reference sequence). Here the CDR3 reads CASRPGLAGVGELFF. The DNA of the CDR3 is TGTGCCAGCAGGCCGGGACTAGCGGGAGTCGGGGAGCTGTTTTTT.

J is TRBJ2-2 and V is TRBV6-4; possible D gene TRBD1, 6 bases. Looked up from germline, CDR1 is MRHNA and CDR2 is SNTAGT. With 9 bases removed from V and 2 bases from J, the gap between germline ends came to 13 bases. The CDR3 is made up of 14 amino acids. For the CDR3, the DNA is TGTGCCAGTTCTGCAGGGGCTAACACCGGGGAGCTGTTTTTT. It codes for CASSAGANTGELFF.

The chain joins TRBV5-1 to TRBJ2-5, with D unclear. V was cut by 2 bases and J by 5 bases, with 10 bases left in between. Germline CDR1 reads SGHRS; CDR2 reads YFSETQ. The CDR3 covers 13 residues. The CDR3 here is CASSFSARETQYF. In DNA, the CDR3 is TGCGCCAGCAGCTTCTCTGCACGGGAGACCCAGTACTTC.

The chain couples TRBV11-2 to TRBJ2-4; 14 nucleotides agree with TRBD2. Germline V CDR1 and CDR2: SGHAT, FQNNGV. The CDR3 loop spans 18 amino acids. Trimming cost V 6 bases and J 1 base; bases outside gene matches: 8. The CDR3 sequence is CASRPGTSGGTAKNIQYF. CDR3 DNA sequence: TGTGCCAGCAGGCCGGGGACTAGCGGGGGAACGGCCAAAAACATTCAGTACTTC.

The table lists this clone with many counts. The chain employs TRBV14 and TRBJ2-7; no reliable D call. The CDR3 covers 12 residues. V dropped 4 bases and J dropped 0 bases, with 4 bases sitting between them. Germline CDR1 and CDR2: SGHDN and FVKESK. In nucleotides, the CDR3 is TGTGCCAGCAGCCCTTCCTCCTACGAGCAGTACTTC. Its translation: CASSPSSYEQYF.

CDR3 DNA: TGTGCCTGGAGTTACGGACAGGGGCATCAGCCCCAGCATTTT. It yields the protein CAWSYGQGHQPQHF. The chain recombines TRBV30 with TRBJ1-5; 9 bases map to TRBD1. The CDR3 runs 14 residues. With V trimmed by 2 bases and J by 5 bases, 4 bases remained unmatched. Germline assignment: CDR1 GTSNPN and CDR2 SVGIG (reference sequence). The entire variable domain, with the rest obtained from reference TRBV30 and TRBJ1-5, is as follows: SQTIHQWPATLVQPVGSPLSLECTVEGTSNPNLYWYRQAAGRGLQLLFYSVGIGQISSEVPQNLSASRPQDRQFILSSKKLLLSDSGFYLCAWSYGQGHQPQHFGDGTRLSIL.

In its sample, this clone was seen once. The CDR3 coding sequence is TGTGCCAGTAGTCCCGGGACAGGGGAGCGGTGGCCCCAGCATTTT. Protein: CASSPGTGERWPQHF. This sequence joins TRBV19 and TRBJ1-5, with 10 bases identical to TRBD1. The trim removed 5 bases at V and 9 bases at J, leaving 10 bases unmatched. The CDR3 is made up of 15 amino acids. Per the germline V gene, CDR1 is LNHDA and CDR2 is SQIVND (reference sequence).

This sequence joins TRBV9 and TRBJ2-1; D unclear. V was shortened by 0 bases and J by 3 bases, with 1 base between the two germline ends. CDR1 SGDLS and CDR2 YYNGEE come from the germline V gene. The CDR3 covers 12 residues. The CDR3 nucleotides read TGTGCCAGCAGCGTAGACTACAATGAGCAGTTCTTC. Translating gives CASSVDYNEQFF.

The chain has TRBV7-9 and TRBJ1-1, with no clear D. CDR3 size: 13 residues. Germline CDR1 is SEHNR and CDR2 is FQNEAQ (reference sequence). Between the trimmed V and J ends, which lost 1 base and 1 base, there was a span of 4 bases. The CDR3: CASSLEENTEAFF. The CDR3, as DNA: TGTGCCAGCAGCTTAGAAGAGAACACTGAAGCTTTCTTT.